The TCR beta chain described here comes from a study of technical replicates of blood from a few donors. Here immunoSEQ multiplex PCR was the method, and the copy in TCRdb shows in-frame clones only, minus some. The sample consists of approximately 77,000 clones, roughly 92% of them appearing once. This clone was seen a handful of times. CDR1 SGHTA and CDR2 FQGNSA come from the germline V gene. Unmatched junction bases numbered 9, after V lost 5 bases and J lost 6 bases. The CDR3 length is 15 residues. V and J are TRBV7-2 and TRBJ1-4; TRBD1 matches 7 bases. What was sequenced was T cells isolated from PBMCs. The source is a human donor in good health. The CDR3 DNA reads as TGTGCCAGCAGCCCGGTACAGGGGATTGATGAAAAACTGTTTTTT. Amino acids: CASSPVQGIDEKLFF.